This record looks at one T cell receptor beta chain sequence and its context. The CDR3 length is 14 residues. CDR1 and CDR2 (germline): SEHNR, FQNEAQ (reference sequence). With V trimmed by 5 bases and J by 9 bases, 10 bases remained unmatched. These data belong to a study of blood T cell repertoires in COVID-19. TCRdb's copy holds only in-frame clones and misses some; the assay was immunoSEQ multiplex PCR. The sample lists about 200,000 clones; approximately 79% were seen once. The sequencing sample was made of peripheral blood. The sequence derives from a human donor in a cohort sampled during active COVID-19. The rearrangement joins TRBV7-9 to TRBJ2-7, with TRBD1 identical over 10 bases. CDR3 loop: CASSTPGQGLGQYF. The CDR3 region has the DNA TGTGCCAGCAGCACACCGGGACAGGGGTTGGGGCAGTACTTC.